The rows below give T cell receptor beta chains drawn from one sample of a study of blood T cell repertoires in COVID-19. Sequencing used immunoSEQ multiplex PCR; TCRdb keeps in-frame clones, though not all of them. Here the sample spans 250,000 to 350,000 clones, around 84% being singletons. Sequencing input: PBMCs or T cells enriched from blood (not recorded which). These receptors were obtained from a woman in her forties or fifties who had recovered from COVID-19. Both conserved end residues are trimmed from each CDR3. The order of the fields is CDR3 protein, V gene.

ASSSSGYSTSKQF	TRBV7-2
ASSLISGGADTQY	TRBV7-3
ASSPLDSPGNTIY	TRBV18
ASTLAGRDRNEKLF	TRBV5-1
ATSRDFKISEQY	TRBV15
AWKRRTDEQY	TRBV30
ASRNDRYSNQPQH	TRBV6-5
ASSQWDRGVSGYT	TRBV3-1/TRBV3-2
ASSPGARLAYGYT	TRBV11-2
ASSRQQGAREKLF	TRBV3-1/TRBV3-2
ASSLDGGFGGYT	TRBV7-2
ASSHPSGRGSPEQF	TRBV14
ATSIGGQGNEKLF	TRBV15
ASSPRAAGNYGYT	TRBV4-2
SASRPGTYEQY	TRBV20-1
ASSRGQTDTQY	TRBV7-3
ASSNTLTASPNYGYT	TRBV7-9
ASSVGLGVGRGNTIY	TRBV9
ASSYSGAPAVDTQY	TRBV6-5
AWSPTNTEAF	TRBV30
ASSLGKGINTEAF	TRBV11-2
ASTNGIYNEQF	TRBV5-1
ASSYFGVSNTEAF	TRBV27
AWAPGSTGLDGYT	TRBV30
ASSVNRGGIGGNTIY	TRBV9
ASRTGSPYGYT	TRBV28
ASSPGGGNGYT	TRBV7-6
ASSLSGGGYNEQF	TRBV28
ASSIVQSSGNTIY	TRBV10-2
ASSQGRTSGIYNEQF	TRBV3-1/TRBV3-2
ASSFEGGTEAF	TRBV7-9
ASQAATSGPNRKF	TRBV5-1
AINVNGGAHEQF	TRBV10-3
ASSLSGSSSYNSPLH	TRBV27
ASSPEPGSYTEAF	TRBV7-2
ASSPDRVKAF	TRBV7-2
ASSREGQINTGELF	TRBV7-3
ASSRPGQGSEKLF	TRBV5-6
ARSPANPFEYGYT	TRBV5-3
ASSPTGSAKNIQY	TRBV4-1
AWSRQGNTEAF	TRBV30
ASSLLVPEGLVQPQH	TRBV28
ASSSRVAGGFGDTQY	TRBV7-8
ASSQDWGQGGRYT	TRBV4-1
ASSFTGQALPIAF	TRBV5-1
ASRGQAGQPQH	TRBV7-2
ASSLGSGGADTQY	TRBV5-6
ASSPLGTDTQY	TRBV7-9
ASSPTRDRGPLYSNQPQH	TRBV18
ASSDLSGGIGYT	TRBV6-4
ASSPQQGVAYEQY	TRBV18
ASSSQVNYGYT	TRBV27
ASSPEGNGVNQPQH	TRBV18
ASSGDRPFGELF	TRBV25-1
ASSQEVMFGGQETQY	TRBV3-1/TRBV3-2